One sample yielded the 8 T cell receptor beta chains listed below, sequenced in a study of post-analysis software for immune sequencing data. These receptors have no known antigen. General study findings and limits: Patients had higher frequencies than controls of a few TRBV segments, including TRBV5-6, TRBV5-1 and TRBV20-1.

Unique-molecular-identifier-tagged TCR beta cDNA libraries were used. MiXCR, run by TCRdb on the PCR reads, gives a single entry per CDR3 protein. This sample has some 800,000 distinct CDR3 sequences, with 46% found just once. Material: blood. These receptors originate from a girl aged 10 to 17 with multiple sclerosis.

This clonotype was seen a handful of times. V gene TRBV10-3 combines with J gene TRBJ1-2; D uncertain. V dropped 7 bases and J dropped 2 bases, with 8 bases sitting between them. CDR1 is ENHRY and CDR2 is SYGVKD in the germline V gene. This CDR3 is built from 12 residues. The chain's CDR3 is CAIKKQNYGYTF. In DNA, the CDR3 is TGTGCCATCAAAAAACAGAACTATGGCTACACCTTC.

The chain employs TRBV24-1 and TRBJ2-5; TRBD2 aligns across 13 bases. The germline V gene encodes CDR1 KGHDR and CDR2 SFDVKD. V shed 5 bases and J 2 bases; nucleotides not matched to a gene: 4. There are 16 residues in the CDR3. The CDR3 DNA reads TGTGCCACCAGTGCTGTACTAGCGGGAGGGCAAGAGACCCAGTACTTC. Translating it yields CATSAVLAGGQETQYF.

The chain employs TRBV20-1 and TRBJ2-7, with D possibly being TRBD1 (6 bases). This CDR3 spans 15 amino acids. Germline V CDR1 and CDR2: DFQATT, SNEGSKA (reference sequence). Trimming stripped 2 bases from V and 0 bases from J, with 14 bases between. CDR3 bases: TGCAGTGCTAGAATGGGGACACCGCCCTCCTACGAGCAGTACTTC. It is translated as CSARMGTPPSYEQYF.

The sample holds one count of this clonotype. The V and J genes are TRBV20-1 and TRBJ2-1, with D possibly matching TRBD2 (6 bases). The CDR3 contains 15 residues. CDR1 DFQATT and CDR2 SNEGSKA come from the germline V gene (reference sequence). V lost 3 bases, J lost 6 bases, and 18 bases lay in between. The CDR3 DNA reads as TGCAGTGCTAGTAAGGGACTGGGGCGAGGCAATGAGCAGTTCTTC. It specifies CSASKGLGRGNEQFF.

This clonotype came up a few times. The chain has TRBV6-1 and TRBJ2-1, with D maybe TRBD2 (6 bases). This CDR3 has 18 amino acids. Germline CDR1 and CDR2: MNHNS and SASEGT. V dropped 5 bases and J dropped 0 bases, with 20 bases sitting between them. DNA for the CDR3: TGTGCCAGCAGTCAACTAGCAGCGGGTACTAGCTCCTACAATGAGCAGTTCTTC. Protein sequence: CASSQLAAGTSSYNEQFF.

This clonotype turned up a few times. The V and J genes are TRBV6-5 and TRBJ2-2; TRBD1 or TRBD2 may be the D gene (6 bases each). This CDR3 contains 17 residues. Trimming stripped 2 bases from V and 1 base from J, with 14 bases between. The germline V gene encodes CDR1 MNHEY and CDR2 SVGAGI. CDR3 loop: CASSYGGLAQNTGELFF. The CDR3 coding sequence is TGTGCCAGCAGTTACGGGGGGCTAGCGCAGAACACCGGGGAGCTGTTTTTT.

The rearrangement joins TRBV7-8 to TRBJ2-1; perhaps TRBD2 as D (5 bases). CDR1 SGHVS and CDR2 FQNEAQ come from the germline V gene. V was pared by 6 bases and J by 4 bases, with 10 bases between. This CDR3 has 13 residues. The CDR3 protein is CASRILGYNEQFF. CDR3 DNA: TGTGCCAGCAGAATACTAGGATACAATGAGCAGTTCTTC.

This clonotype was seen a handful of times. The CDR3 region is CASSWGDRFSGANVLTF. In nucleotides, the CDR3 is TGTGCCAGCAGTTGGGGGGACAGATTCTCTGGGGCCAACGTCCTGACTTTC. V and J are TRBV27 and TRBJ2-6, with a tentative D call TRBD1 (7 bases). Trimming removed 4 bases from V and 0 bases from J, with 13 bases in between. This CDR3 comprises 17 residues. The germline V gene has CDR1 MNHEY and CDR2 SMNVEV (reference sequence).